These 4 T cell receptor beta chains share one sample of origin, sequenced in a study of control samples from healthy donors and cancer patients. The table came from immunoSEQ multiplex PCR; TCRdb's copy has only in-frame clones and leaves some out. This table has about 100,000 clones, approximately 92% appearing once. The material sequenced was blood. These receptors were taken from a human donor in good health. The donor label of this sample is uncertain.

CDR3 loop: CASSPTPGNNEQFF. The CDR3 DNA reads TGCGCCAGCAGCCCTACGCCGGGGAATAATGAGCAGTTCTTC. The chain combines TRBV5-1 with TRBJ2-1; D perhaps matches TRBD2 (5 bases). The CDR3 spans 14 residues. Trimming pared 4 bases from V and 7 bases from J, leaving 15 bases between. Germline values: CDR1 SGHRS, CDR2 YFSETQ.

The chain combines TRBV2 with TRBJ1-1; D gene ambiguous. CDR1 is SNHLY, CDR2 FYNNEI, per germline. This CDR3 comprises 15 residues. V gave up 2 bases and J gave up 4 bases, with 14 bases separating them. CDR3 sequence reads: CASSEYSSMGTEAFF. As DNA, the CDR3 is TGTGCCAGCAGTGAATACAGTTCGATGGGCACTGAAGCTTTCTTT.

The rearrangement uses TRBV7-2 and TRBJ1-1, with D possibly being TRBD1 (5 bases). V was trimmed by 2 bases and J by 0 bases, leaving 16 bases between them. The length of the CDR3 is 17 residues. Per germline, CDR1 SGHTA and CDR2 FQGNSA. This chain's CDR3 is CASSLRGAGVVNTEAFF. The CDR3 DNA is TGTGCCAGCAGCTTAAGAGGTGCGGGGGTTGTGAACACTGAAGCTTTCTTT.

This sequence joins TRBV10-3 and TRBJ1-1; weak D call: TRBD1 (5 bases). Looked up from germline, CDR1 is ENHRY and CDR2 is SYGVKD. The CDR3 consists of 13 residues. Trimming took off 10 bases at V and 0 bases at J, with 12 bases between the two ends. CDR3 loop: CATIGTVNTEAFF. The CDR3 region has the DNA TGTGCCACCATCGGGACGGTGAACACTGAAGCTTTCTTT.